What follows are 26 T cell receptor beta chains derived from one specimen sequenced in a study of blood T cell repertoires in COVID-19. The protocol was immunoSEQ multiplex PCR, while the TCRdb copy is restricted to in-frame clones and leaves out a portion. The sample yields approximately 240,000 clones, 70% to 85% seen once. Sequencing input: peripheral blood. These receptors originate from a woman over 75 with active or convalescent COVID-19.

This chain uses TRBV12-3 or TRBV12-4 with TRBJ1-3, with D tentatively TRBD1 (6 bases). The CDR3 is made up of 12 amino acids. V lost 5 bases, J lost 6 bases, and 8 bases lay in between. CDR3 region: CASSPGVNTIYF. The CDR3 bases are TGTGCCAGCAGTCCAGGGGTAAACACCATATATTTT.

This clone was observed a single time. V and J are TRBV27 and TRBJ2-3; 16 bases are a match to TRBD2. The CDR3 totals 18 residues. Trimming removed 1 base from V and 4 bases from J; junction bases left unmatched: 5. The germline CDR1 and CDR2 sequences are MNHEY and SMNVEV (reference sequence). This CDR3 is CASSLLGLAGGRADTQYF. CDR3 DNA: TGTGCCAGCAGTTTATTGGGACTAGCGGGGGGGCGGGCAGATACGCAGTATTTT.

The CDR3 sequence is CASSPRTGGDRPQHF. CDR3 nucleotide sequence: TGTGCCAGCAGTCCCCGGACAGGGGGAGACCGGCCCCAGCATTTT. The chain couples TRBV27 to TRBJ1-5; 10 bases agree with TRBD1. The CDR3 runs to 15 residues. Germline CDR1 is MNHEY and CDR2 is SMNVEV (reference sequence). With 5 bases clipped from V and 9 bases from J, the junction kept 10 bases outside the gene matches.

The CDR3 DNA reads TGTGCCAGTAGTACCCCCGGGACTGAAGCTTTCTTT. It encodes CASSTPGTEAFF. The chain has TRBV19 and TRBJ1-1; unclear D gene. Between the trimmed V and J ends, which lost 4 bases and 5 bases, there was a span of 8 bases. The germline V gene encodes CDR1 LNHDA and CDR2 SQIVND (reference sequence). The CDR3 totals 12 residues.

CDR3 coding DNA: TGTGCCACCAGCAGAGGAGGGGGCCAGCTCGGCTACGAGCAGTACTTC. Translation gives CATSRGGGQLGYEQYF. The rearrangement joins TRBV15 to TRBJ2-7; 7 positions agree with TRBD1. Germline V gives CDR1 LNHNV, CDR2 YYDKDF (reference sequence). After removal of 1 base from V and 3 bases from J, the junction contained 9 bases not matched to a gene. This CDR3 comprises 16 residues.

This clone appeared once. The V gene is TRBV6-5, the J gene TRBJ1-2; D remains ambiguous. The germline V and J ends were trimmed by 10 bases and 4 bases, with 16 bases remaining between them. The CDR3 is made up of 13 amino acids. Germline CDR1 MNHEY, CDR2 SVGAGI. CDR3 sequence: CATTNPYSYGYTF. DNA for the CDR3: TGTGCCACTACGAATCCGTATAGCTATGGCTACACCTTC.

The chain joins TRBV7-9 to TRBJ1-3, with 7 bases aligning to TRBD1. This CDR3 comprises 16 residues. Trimming took 11 bases from V and 2 from J; bases not matched to a gene: 15. Germline V gene data show CDR1 as SEHNR and CDR2 as FQNEAQ (reference sequence). CDR3 DNA: TGTGCCCGCACCCAAGACAGGGAGAACGCTGGAAACACCATATATTTT. Translating it yields CARTQDRENAGNTIYF.

The V and J genes are TRBV5-1 and TRBJ2-7; perhaps TRBD2 as D (6 bases). This CDR3 is 13 amino acids long. Germline loops: CDR1 SGHRS, CDR2 YFSETQ. V was trimmed by 4 bases and J by 7 bases, leaving 15 bases between them. This CDR3 reads CASSPRDQREQYF. The CDR3 DNA sequence: TGCGCCAGCAGCCCGCGGGACCAGAGGGAGCAGTACTTC. Looking up the rest from reference TRBV5-1 and TRBJ2-7 gives the full variable domain: KAGVTQTPRYLIKTRGQQVTLSCSPISGHRSVSWYQQTPGQGLQFLFEYFSETQRNKGNFPGRFSGRQFSNSRSEMNVSTLELGDSALYLCASSPRDQREQYFGPGTRLTVT.

This clone was seen only once. The chain links TRBV7-9 to TRBJ1-5, with D possibly being TRBD1 (5 bases). V lost 1 base, J lost 3 bases, and 19 bases lay in between. Per the germline V gene, CDR1 is SEHNR and CDR2 is FQNEAQ (reference sequence). CDR3 length: 18 residues. This CDR3 is CASSLGDPATAHNQPQHF. The CDR3 nucleotides read TGTGCCAGCAGCTTAGGCGACCCCGCGACAGCGCACAATCAGCCCCAGCATTTT.

This clone was observed once. The chain carries TRBV5-1 and TRBJ2-3; 8 nucleotides align to TRBD1. The CDR3 length is 15 residues. The V gene end was trimmed by 4 bases and the J gene end by 2 bases; junction bases not matched to a gene: 6. The germline CDR1 and CDR2 sequences are SGHRS and YFSETQ. This CDR3 reads CASSRTGTITDTQYF. In DNA, the CDR3 is TGCGCCAGCAGCAGGACAGGGACGATCACAGATACGCAGTATTTT.

J is TRBJ2-1 and V is TRBV4-2, with 8 bases identical to TRBD2. V dropped 0 bases and J dropped 2; count of bases not matched to a gene: 3. The CDR3 sequence is 16 residues long. Germline V gene sequence: CDR1 LGHNA, CDR2 YNFKEQ. In nucleotides, the CDR3 is TGTGCCAGCAGCCAAGATGCCGGGGGGGCCTACAATGAGCAGTTCTTC. It translates to CASSQDAGGAYNEQFF.

The rearrangement uses TRBV5-1 and TRBJ2-1; D ambiguous. CDR1 is SGHRS, CDR2 YFSETQ, per germline. Trimming removed 4 bases from V and 0 bases from J, with 14 bases in between. This CDR3 contains 16 residues. This CDR3 is CASSPRGRSSYNEQFF. Here the CDR3 DNA reads TGCGCCAGCAGCCCCCGCGGTAGGAGCTCCTACAATGAGCAGTTCTTC. The whole variable domain, remainder taken from reference TRBV5-1 and TRBJ2-1, is KAGVTQTPRYLIKTRGQQVTLSCSPISGHRSVSWYQQTPGQGLQFLFEYFSETQRNKGNFPGRFSGRQFSNSRSEMNVSTLELGDSALYLCASSPRGRSSYNEQFFGPGTRLTVL.

The chain employs TRBV7-2 and TRBJ1-2; 7 bases are shared with TRBD1. CDR3 length equals 13 residues. Germline V gene data show CDR1 as SGHTA and CDR2 as FQGNSA. V shed 3 bases, J shed 7 bases, and the junction held 5 bases outside the gene matches. The DNA for the CDR3 is TGTGCCAGCAGCTTGCCCAGGGGGGCTGGCTACACCTTC. As protein: CASSLPRGAGYTF.

The chain has TRBV2 and TRBJ2-7; TRBD1 matches 12 bases. The CDR3 loop spans 14 amino acids. Germline lookup yields CDR1 SNHLY and CDR2 FYNNEI. The junction had 5 bases not matched to a gene; V was cut back by 8 bases and J by 3 bases. CDR3 sequence: CASGGQGAFYEQYF. CDR3 DNA: TGTGCCAGCGGGGGACAGGGGGCGTTCTACGAGCAGTACTTC. Filled out from reference TRBV2 and TRBJ2-7, the complete variable domain reads EPEVTQTPSHQVTQMGQEVILRCVPISNHLYFYWYRQILGQKVEFLVSFYNNEISEKSEIFDDQFSVERPDGSNFTLKIRSTKLEDSAMYFCASGGQGAFYEQYFGPGTRLTVT.

The J gene is TRBJ1-6, the V gene TRBV6-6; D unresolved. This CDR3 spans 14 amino acids. V lost 0 bases and J 7 bases, leaving 7 bases between the germline ends. Looked up from germline, CDR1 is MNHNY and CDR2 is SVGAGI (reference sequence). The CDR3 DNA reads TGTGCCAGCAGTTACTCGGTCGAGAATTCACCCCTCCACTTT. This gives the protein CASSYSVENSPLHF.

This clone was seen a few times. The chain employs TRBV28 and TRBJ1-5; no clear D gene. Germline loops: CDR1 MDHEN, CDR2 SYDVKM. This CDR3 region has 15 residues. V was trimmed by 2 bases and J by 0 bases, leaving 8 bases between them. The CDR3 nucleotides are TGTGCCAGCAGTTTACACGGTTATAGCAATCAGCCCCAGCATTTT. The encoded protein is CASSLHGYSNQPQHF.

The rearrangement uses TRBV5-1 and TRBJ1-1; 7 positions match TRBD1. Trimming at V came to 4 bases and at J to 0 bases, leaving 6 bases not matched to a gene. The CDR3 runs to 15 residues. From germline, CDR1 is SGHRS and CDR2 YFSETQ. DNA of the CDR3: TGCGCCAGCAGCCGTGGGACAGAGATGAACACTGAAGCTTTCTTT. Amino acids: CASSRGTEMNTEAFF.

The rearrangement joins TRBV27 to TRBJ2-7; TRBD1 matches 8 bases. The germline gives CDR1 MNHEY, CDR2 SMNVEV (reference sequence). Trimming took 3 bases from V and 11 from J; bases not matched to a gene: 9. There are 13 residues in the CDR3. CDR3 nucleotide sequence: TGTGCCAGCAGTTTCTCGGACCCGGGACAGGAGTACTTC. Translated, it gives CASSFSDPGQEYF.

The genes are TRBV6-1 and TRBJ1-2; D gene unclear. This CDR3 has 15 residues. CDR1 MNHNS and CDR2 SASEGT come from the germline V gene. V lost 0 bases and J 4 bases, leaving 12 bases between the germline ends. CDR3 amino acids: CASSEANYGVYGYTF. In DNA form, the CDR3 reads TGTGCCAGCAGTGAAGCGAACTACGGGGTCTATGGCTACACCTTC.

V usage is TRBV7-9 and J usage is TRBJ1-1, with D perhaps matching TRBD1 (6 bases). The CDR3 runs to 16 residues. Germline CDR1 is SEHNR and CDR2 is FQNEAQ (reference sequence). The V end lost 5 bases, the J end lost 1 base, and 17 bases lay between the germline ends. CDR3 residues: CASSLLGGAGNTEAFF. Here the CDR3 DNA reads TGTGCCAGCAGCCTCCTAGGGGGGGCGGGGAACACTGAAGCTTTCTTT.

The chain employs TRBV3-1 (or the pseudogene TRBV3-2) and TRBJ2-7; D not resolved. CDR1 LGHDT and CDR2 YNNKEL come from the germline V gene (reference sequence). V lost 4 bases to trimming and J lost 1 base, with 11 bases between them. The CDR3 contains 14 residues. The CDR3: CASSPQIQSYEQYF. The CDR3 nucleotides are TGTGCCAGCAGCCCTCAGATACAATCCTACGAGCAGTACTTC.

The CDR3 is CASSPPPPGTENYEQYF. The CDR3, as DNA: TGCGCCAGCAGCCCTCCCCCCCCCGGGACTGAAAACTACGAGCAGTACTTC. This sequence joins TRBV5-1 and TRBJ2-7, with D perhaps TRBD2 (6 bases). The CDR3 runs 17 residues. Trimming pared 4 bases from V and 3 bases from J, leaving 23 bases between. Germline loops: CDR1 SGHRS, CDR2 YFSETQ. Together with reference TRBV5-1 and TRBJ2-7, the CDR3 gives the full variable domain: KAGVTQTPRYLIKTRGQQVTLSCSPISGHRSVSWYQQTPGQGLQFLFEYFSETQRNKGNFPGRFSGRQFSNSRSEMNVSTLELGDSALYLCASSPPPPGTENYEQYFGPGTRLTVT.

J is TRBJ1-2 and V is TRBV24-1; TRBD1 matches at 7 bases. CDR1 and CDR2 (germline): KGHDR, SFDVKD. CDR3 size: 16 residues. V lost 4 bases, J lost 4 bases, and 11 bases stayed unmatched. CDR3 in DNA: TGTGCCACCAGTGAATTGCGGGAAGGGGGCAGCTATGGCTACACCTTC. Translation gives CATSELREGGSYGYTF.

V is TRBV5-1 and J is TRBJ2-2; a weak D match, TRBD2 (6 bases). The CDR3 runs to 14 residues. Trimming cost V 7 bases and J 8 bases, with 18 bases left between them. From germline, CDR1 is SGHRS and CDR2 YFSETQ. Here the CDR3 reads CASEAGLAGGELFF. CDR3 in DNA: TGCGCCAGCGAAGCCGGTTTGGCGGGAGGGGAGCTGTTTTTT.

This chain connects TRBV30 to TRBJ2-3, with D perhaps matching TRBD1 (5 bases). V lost 5 bases, J lost 3 bases, and 12 bases lay in between. Germline CDR1 reads GTSNPN; CDR2 reads SVGIG (reference sequence). This CDR3 region has 13 residues. CDR3 loop: CAWLTSGTDTQYF. In nucleotides, the CDR3 is TGTGCCTGGCTAACCTCAGGGACAGATACGCAGTATTTT.

In the case of this clone: Within the sample, other DNA sequences also encode this same CDR3. The rearrangement uses TRBV6-5 and TRBJ1-2, with D possibly matching TRBD1 (6 bases). The CDR3 sequence is 13 residues long. V lost 6 bases and J 4 bases, leaving 12 bases between the germline ends. Looked up from germline, CDR1 is MNHEY and CDR2 is SVGAGI. CDR3 loop: CASSLLDSYGYTF. CDR3 nucleotides: TGTGCCAGCAGCCTCCTGGACAGCTATGGCTACACCTTC.